Below, one TCR beta chain is given with its context. The sample belongs to a study of T cell changes during pregnancy in multiple sclerosis. Clones were sequenced by immunoSEQ multiplex PCR, and TCRdb holds only the in-frame ones, with some missing. This table has about 43,000 clones, approximately 89% appearing once. The CDR3 has 13 residues. CDR1 and CDR2 from the germline V gene are SGHTA and FQGNSA. The V and J ends lost 3 bases and 3 bases, in that order; junction bases with no gene match: 2. The sequence was collected from a female donor in good health, enrolled as a control in a pregnancy study. The sample in question was peripheral blood, obtained in the first trimester of pregnancy. V usage is TRBV7-2 and J usage is TRBJ2-7; TRBD1 agrees at 7 bases. This CDR3 reads CASSLQGVYEQYF. The CDR3 DNA reads as TGTGCCAGCAGCTTGCAGGGGGTCTACGAGCAGTACTTC.